This T cell receptor (beta chain) appears in the sequencing data of a study of cytomegalovirus exposure and HLA in healthy donors. Germline lookup yields CDR1 SGDLS and CDR2 YYNGEE. CDR3 length: 18 residues. V lost 1 base to trimming and J lost 4 bases; unmatched junction nucleotides: 14. Donors were nominally healthy when sampled, though unrecorded immune exposures were likely. PCR amplification relied on 60 Vbeta primers (plus 13 Jbeta primers). Profiled with immunoSEQ multiplex PCR; TCRdb holds only in-frame clones, not every one. The table lists 100,000 to 150,000 clones, about 79% of them singletons.

The chain couples TRBV9 to TRBJ2-3; 8 bases match TRBD2. The sample taken for sequencing was PBMCs. This clonotype was sampled from a man younger than 35 in good health and CMV-seronegative. CDR3 nucleotides: TGTGCCAGCAGCGTAAGGGGCAGAAGGACGGGAGGGGCAGATACGCAGTATTTT. As protein: CASSVRGRRTGGADTQYF.